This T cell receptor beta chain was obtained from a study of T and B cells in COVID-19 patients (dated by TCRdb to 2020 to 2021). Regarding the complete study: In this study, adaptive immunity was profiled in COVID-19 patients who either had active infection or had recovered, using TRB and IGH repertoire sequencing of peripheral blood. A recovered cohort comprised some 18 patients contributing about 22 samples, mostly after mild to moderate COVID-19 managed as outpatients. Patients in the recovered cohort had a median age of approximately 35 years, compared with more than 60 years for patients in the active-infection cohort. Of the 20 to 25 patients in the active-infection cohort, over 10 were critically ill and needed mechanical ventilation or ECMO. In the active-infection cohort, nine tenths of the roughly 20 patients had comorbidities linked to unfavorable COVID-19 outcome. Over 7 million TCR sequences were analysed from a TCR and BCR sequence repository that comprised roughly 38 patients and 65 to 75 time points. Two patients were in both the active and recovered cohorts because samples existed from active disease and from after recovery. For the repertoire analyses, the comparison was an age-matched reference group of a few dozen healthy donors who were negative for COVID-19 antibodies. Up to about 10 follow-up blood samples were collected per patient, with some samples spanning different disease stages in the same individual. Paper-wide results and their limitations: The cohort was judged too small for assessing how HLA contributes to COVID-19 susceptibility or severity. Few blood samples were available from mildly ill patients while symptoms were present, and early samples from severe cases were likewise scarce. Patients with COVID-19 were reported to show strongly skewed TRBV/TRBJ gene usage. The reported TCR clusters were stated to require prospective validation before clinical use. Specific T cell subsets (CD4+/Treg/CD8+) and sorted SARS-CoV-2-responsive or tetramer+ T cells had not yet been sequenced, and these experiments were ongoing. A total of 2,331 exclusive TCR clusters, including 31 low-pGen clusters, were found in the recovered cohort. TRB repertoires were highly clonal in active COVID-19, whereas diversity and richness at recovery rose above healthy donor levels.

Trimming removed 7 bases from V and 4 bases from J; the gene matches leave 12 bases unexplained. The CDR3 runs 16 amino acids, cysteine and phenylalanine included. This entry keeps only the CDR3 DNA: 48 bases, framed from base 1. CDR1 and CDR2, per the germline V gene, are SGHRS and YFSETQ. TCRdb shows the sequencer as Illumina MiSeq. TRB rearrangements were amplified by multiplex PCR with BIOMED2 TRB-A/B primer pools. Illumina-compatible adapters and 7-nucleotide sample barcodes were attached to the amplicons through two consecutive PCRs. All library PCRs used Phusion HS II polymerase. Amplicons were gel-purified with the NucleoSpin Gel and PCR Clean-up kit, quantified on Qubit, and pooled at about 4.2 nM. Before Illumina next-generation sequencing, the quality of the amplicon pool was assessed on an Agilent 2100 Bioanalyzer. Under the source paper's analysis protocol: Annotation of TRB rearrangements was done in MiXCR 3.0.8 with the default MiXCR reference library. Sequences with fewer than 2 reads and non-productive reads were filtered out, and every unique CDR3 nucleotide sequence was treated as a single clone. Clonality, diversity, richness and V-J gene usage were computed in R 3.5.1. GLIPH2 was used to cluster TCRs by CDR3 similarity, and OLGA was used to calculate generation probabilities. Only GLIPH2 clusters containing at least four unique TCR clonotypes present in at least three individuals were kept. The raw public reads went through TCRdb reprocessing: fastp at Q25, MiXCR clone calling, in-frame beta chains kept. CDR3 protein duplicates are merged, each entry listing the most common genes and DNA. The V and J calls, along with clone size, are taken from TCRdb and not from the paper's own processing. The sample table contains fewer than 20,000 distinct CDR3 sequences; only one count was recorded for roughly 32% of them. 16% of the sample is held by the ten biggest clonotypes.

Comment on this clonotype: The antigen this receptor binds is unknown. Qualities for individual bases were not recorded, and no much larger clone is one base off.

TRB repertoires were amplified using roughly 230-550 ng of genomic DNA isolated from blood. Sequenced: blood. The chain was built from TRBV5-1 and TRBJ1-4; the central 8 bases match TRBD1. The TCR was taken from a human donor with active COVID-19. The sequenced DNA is TGCGCCAGCGCCCCTAGCTCGACAGGGGTTAATGAAAAACTGTTTTTT. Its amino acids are CASAPSSTGVNEKLFF.